The subject of this entry is one TCR beta chain. Which antigen it targets is not known. Base qualities are not recorded, but no much larger clone differs from it by a single base. This sample was taken from a study of blood T cell repertoires in COVID-19 (dated by TCRdb to the early 2020s). In the study overall: Samples covering the acute and convalescent phases of COVID-19 were provided by collaborators in the United States, Italy and Spain. The material from the prospective study consisted of cDNA or gDNA derived from T cells, B-cell-depleted T cells, or PBMCs. Deeply sampled blood TCRbeta repertoires from subjects exposed to, actively infected with, or recovered from COVID-19 were included in the dataset. The repertoires were released in a freely available public database meant as a resource for research on the immune response to SARS-CoV-2. Samples came from the ongoing ImmuneRACE study (first 160 participants) plus 1,254 subjects from 6 global collaborators. A de-identified subject ID, COVID-19 status, age in years and sex were almost always included in the sample metadata. Where HLA class I and class II types were available, the types were taken from metadata supplied by the sample provider, not from assay-based typing.

Participants in the prospective study were aged roughly 18 to 89 years, lived in about two dozen United States geographic areas, and enrolled through a virtual design. To assign participants to cohorts, the prospective study relied on clinical history that participants themselves reported in a screening survey and a study questionnaire. Mobile phlebotomists in the prospective study collected whole blood, serum and a nasopharyngeal or oropharyngeal swab from every participant. Prospective study participants could optionally give additional blood draws and questionnaires over a roughly two-month period. Before DNA extraction, prospective study blood samples were shipped either frozen or at room temperature. The CDR3 spans 13 residues, from the cysteine through the phenylalanine. The CDR3 DNA has 39 bases and is translated from base 1. The junction shows trimming of 2 bases on V and 4 bases on J, plus 12 bases between the germline ends. From a lookup of the germline V gene (reference sequence), CDR1 and CDR2 are GTSNPN and SVGIG.

TCRbeta CDR3 regions were amplified from genomic DNA using the immunoSEQ Assay, a bias-controlled multiplex PCR. The study's own analysis went as follows. The number of nucleated cells in each sample was estimated by amplification of reference gene primers within the assay. To quantify the absolute abundance of each unique TCRbeta CDR3 rearrangement, sequence reads were collapsed and filtered. Productive Simpson clonality was computed per sample as the square root of Simpson's diversity index over productive rearrangements. TCRdb provides this immuneACCESS table in a form limited to in-frame rearrangements. Some clones are lacking; in checked studies, under half of them reflect an unresolved V gene, and why the rest are absent is not known. V, J and clone size derive from that table, while D and trimming were established from the DNA sequence. The sample yields about 280,000 clones; 85% to 90% were counted once. Of the sample, over 4% falls within the top ten clones.

Beyond this particular receptor, the publication reports: Clinical and demographic metadata were provided uncurated, with the amount varying by source and participant.

The chain links TRBV30 with TRBJ2-7; a confident D gene designation cannot be given. The sequenced sample was PBMCs or T cells enriched from blood (not recorded which). The TCR was taken from a woman in her twenties or thirties with acute COVID-19. The sequence in DNA is TGTGCCTGGAGTCCCTTACAATTTTACGAGCAGTACTTC. The encoded protein is CAWSPLQFYEQYF.